This T cell receptor beta chain emerged from a study of graft-versus-host responses after intestinal transplantation. Turning to the study itself: Anti-thymocyte globulin served as induction for all recipients, who then took tacrolimus and steroids for 3 to 4 years.

Here immunoSEQ multiplex PCR was the method, and the copy in TCRdb shows in-frame clones only, minus some. The table lists about 98,000 clones, roughly 83% of them singletons. Trimming pared 4 bases from V and 5 bases from J, leaving 6 bases between. The CDR3 consists of 11 residues. Germline V gene sequence: CDR1 SGHNT, CDR2 YYREEE (reference sequence). The clonotype originates from a human patient who received an intestinal transplant, so some T cells may come from the graft donor. The sample in question was PBMCs, obtained 255 days after intestinal transplant. The chain couples TRBV5-4 to TRBJ1-1; D is unclear. The CDR3 DNA is TGTGCCAGCAGCCGGGCAACTGAAGCTTTCTTT. It encodes CASSRATEAFF.